One TCR beta chain is described in this entry. Its antigen is currently unknown. CD4+ T cells from unexposed donors were obtained before the COVID-19 pandemic (2011-2018). The cells were cultured for about 10 days before CD4+ T cells were isolated. This record belongs to a study of CD4 T cells in relation to SARS-CoV-2 and coronaviruses. Background on the study: Controls used an HIV-1 Nef peptide pool or no peptide. The HLA restriction of the shared crossreactive spike epitopes was mapped.

Profiled with immunoSEQ multiplex PCR; TCRdb holds only in-frame clones, not every one. This repertoire shows around 9,800 clones, about 81% found once; its top ten account for 17%. Study-wide results and caveats: Roughly 69% of donors had memory CD4+ clonotypes crossrecognizing SARS-CoV-2 and common cold coronavirus spike. This crossreactivity analysis covered spike protein alone, no other viral proteins.

V shed 4 bases and J shed 10 bases, with 14 bases lying between them. The CDR3 has 14 amino acids. Germline V gene lookup returns CDR1 LGHDT and CDR2 YNNKEL (reference sequence). The receptor was derived from a human donor in good health. The chain combines TRBV3-1 (or the pseudogene TRBV3-2) with TRBJ1-6, with D hard to call. Material for sequencing was CD4+ T cells from PBMCs, cultured in vitro. Here the CDR3 DNA reads TGTGCCAGCAGCCGCCTACTAGACCAATCACCCCTCCACTTT. Residues: CASSRLLDQSPLHF.